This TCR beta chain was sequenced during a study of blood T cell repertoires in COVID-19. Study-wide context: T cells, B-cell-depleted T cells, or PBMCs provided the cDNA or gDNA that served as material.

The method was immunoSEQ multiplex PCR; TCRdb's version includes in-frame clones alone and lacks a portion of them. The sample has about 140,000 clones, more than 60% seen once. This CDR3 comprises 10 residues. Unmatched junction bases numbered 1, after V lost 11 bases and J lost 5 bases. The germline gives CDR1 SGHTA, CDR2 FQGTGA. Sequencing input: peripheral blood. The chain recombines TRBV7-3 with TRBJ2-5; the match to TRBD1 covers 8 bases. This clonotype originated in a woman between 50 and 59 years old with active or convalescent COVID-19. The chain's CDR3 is CAWTGETQYF. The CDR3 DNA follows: TGTGCCTGGACAGGGGAGACCCAGTACTTC.